This T cell receptor beta chain was sequenced in a study of T cells in Graves' hyperthyroidism and ophthalmopathy (dated by TCRdb to the late 2010s). For the wider study: Peripheral blood samples were taken at the time of initial diagnosis, prior to any treatment. To identify distinguishing TCR V-J signatures, a discovery cohort of about a hundred patients was used, comprising 43 with Graves' ophthalmopathy and approximately 57 with stable Graves' hyperthyroidism. Prospective prediction of ophthalmopathy was tested in an independent validation cohort of 18 to 20 hyperthyroidism patients and some 17 patients who later progressed to ophthalmopathy. The roughly 91 discovery patients were randomly divided into training and test sets at a 7:3 ratio. Thyroid tissue and blood T-cell repertoires from roughly six Graves' hyperthyroidism patients were also compared in the study. After blood sampling, hyperthyroidism patients were treated with methimazole at a starting dose of 30 mg daily, and ophthalmopathy patients were treated with high-dose intravenous methylprednisolone. The paper reports TCR Vbeta CDR3 sequencing of some 140 peripheral blood samples: under 45 ophthalmopathy, under 80 hyperthyroidism and 17 progressor patients.

General conclusions and limits of the study: A 13 V-J signature model separated ophthalmopathy from stable hyperthyroidism, with 87.88% sensitivity and 81.08% specificity in cross-validation and 80%/75% in testing. Blood samples also contained most of the expanded thyroid clonotypes (frequency above 0.001), which suggests that blood repertoires may reflect thyroid immune responses. No statistical method was used to fix the sample size in advance, and group allocation was not hidden from the investigators. In validation, progression to ophthalmopathy was predicted by the model with 65% to 71% sensitivity and around 76% specificity, a median of about 6.4 months before onset.

The TCR beta CDR3 regions were amplified from the RNA transcripts. A first-round RT-PCR of the TCR CDR3 used the HTBI primer set with the Qiagen OneStep RT-PCR kit. A second multiplex PCR round built the libraries, followed by size selection and purification. Libraries were sequenced paired-end with 100 bp reads on an Illumina HiSeq2000. The paper's processing steps were these. SOAPnuke was used to process the raw data, throwing out any read that contained adapters or uncalled bases, had a mean Phred below 15, or lacked an exact constant-primer or identifier match. COPE v1.2.5 was used to merge the high-quality paired reads, and each unique nucleotide sequence was defined as a clonotype. MiTCR v1.1 was used to align the clonotypes against IMGT TRBV, TRBD and TRBJ reference segments. The analysis was restricted to V-J combinations with a frequency above 0.0001, which together covered just over 98% of the repertoires. The TCS score was defined as the ratio of F50 (clonal expansion) to E x V (chaos), calculated using BLOSUM62-based TCRdist between CDR3 peptides within each V-J. Welch's t-statistics and random forest reduced 500 to 550 V-J features to roughly 13, which were used in a naive Bayes classifier (R e1071). Using fastp at Q25 and MiXCR, TCRdb reprocessed the public reads and kept productive beta chains. Each record represents a unique CDR3 protein, reported with the most common genes and DNA among its rows. V and J calls and clone size were set by TCRdb, not the authors. Present in this sample are approximately 370,000 distinct CDR3 sequences, 15% of which were seen just once. 32% of the sample comes from the top ten.

A patient counted as having stable Graves' hyperthyroidism if no progression to ophthalmopathy occurred over 18 months of follow-up. Hyperthyroidism patients were aged 18 to 65 years and newly diagnosed, with disease duration of less than 2 months. The study excluded patients with uncontrolled infections, other autoimmune diseases, pregnancy or lactation. Diagnoses were established on the basis of clinical symptoms, serum thyroxine and TRAb, thyroid ultrasound, and orbital computed tomography. PBMCs were isolated from around 10 ml of fresh peripheral blood by Ficoll-Paque density gradient centrifugation. Trizol reagent was used to extract total RNA, and RNA quality was then checked on an Agilent 2100 Bioanalyzer. This clonotype was observed at least ten times. Its binding antigen is unknown. Base qualities are missing; no much larger clone stands one base away. The CDR3 holds 14 amino acids from the cysteine to the phenylalanine. The kept DNA is CDR3 alone, 42 bases in frame from the first base. V is clipped by 4 bases and J by 5 bases, and the sequence between their germline boundaries is 12 bases long.

The specimen sequenced was blood. Rearrangement joined TRBV12-3 or TRBV12-4 to TRBJ2-1, with a tentative D gene TRBD2 over 6 matching bases. The TCR comes from a woman in her 30s with Graves' hyperthyroidism. The CDR3 sequence is CASSSNSGDNEQFF. Here is the DNA: TGTGCCAGCAGTTCTAATAGCGGCGACAATGAGCAGTTCTTC.